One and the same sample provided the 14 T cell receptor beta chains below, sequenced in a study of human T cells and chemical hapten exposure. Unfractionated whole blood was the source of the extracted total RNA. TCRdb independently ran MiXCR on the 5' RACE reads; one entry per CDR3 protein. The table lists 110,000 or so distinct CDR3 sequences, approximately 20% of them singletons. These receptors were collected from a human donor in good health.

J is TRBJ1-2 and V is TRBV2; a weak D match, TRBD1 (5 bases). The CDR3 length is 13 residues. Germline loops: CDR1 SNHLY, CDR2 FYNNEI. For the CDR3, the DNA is TGTGTCTACTTCATGGGGGGGACCTATGGCTACACCTTC. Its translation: CVYFMGGTYGYTF.

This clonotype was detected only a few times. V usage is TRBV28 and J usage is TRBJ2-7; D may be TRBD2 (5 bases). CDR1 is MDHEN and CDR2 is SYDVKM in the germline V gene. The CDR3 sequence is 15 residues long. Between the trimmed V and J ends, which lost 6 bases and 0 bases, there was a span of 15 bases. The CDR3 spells CASSPVSGRSYEQYF. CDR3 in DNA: TGTGCCAGCAGCCCCGTCAGCGGACGCTCCTACGAGCAGTACTTC. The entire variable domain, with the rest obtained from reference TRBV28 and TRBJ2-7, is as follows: DVKVTQSSRYLVKRTGEKVFLECVQDMDHENMFWYRQDPGLGLRLIYFSYDVKMKEKGDIPEGYSVSREKKERFSLILESASTNQTSMYLCASSPVSGRSYEQYFGPGTRLTVT.

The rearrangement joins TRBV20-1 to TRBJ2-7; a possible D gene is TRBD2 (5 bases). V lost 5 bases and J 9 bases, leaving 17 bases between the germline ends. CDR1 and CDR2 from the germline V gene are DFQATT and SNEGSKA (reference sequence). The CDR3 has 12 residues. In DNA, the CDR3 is TGCAGTGCTTCCCTCGGGGTGGCGGGGCAGTACTTC. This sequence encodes CSASLGVAGQYF.

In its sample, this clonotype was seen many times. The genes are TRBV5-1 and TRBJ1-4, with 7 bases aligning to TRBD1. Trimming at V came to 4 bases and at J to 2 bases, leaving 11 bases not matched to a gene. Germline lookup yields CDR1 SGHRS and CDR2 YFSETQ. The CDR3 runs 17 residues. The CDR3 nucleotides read TGCGCCAGCAGCCCGGGACAGTCGAGGGGGACTAATGAAAAACTGTTTTTT. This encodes CASSPGQSRGTNEKLFF.

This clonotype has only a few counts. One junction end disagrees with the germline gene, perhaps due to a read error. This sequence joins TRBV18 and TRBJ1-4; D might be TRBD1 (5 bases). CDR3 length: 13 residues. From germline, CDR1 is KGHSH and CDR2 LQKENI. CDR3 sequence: CASSPGTVQERYF. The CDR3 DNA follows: TGTGCCAGCTCACCCGGGACGGTTCAGGAGAGGTATTTT.

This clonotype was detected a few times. The CDR3 spells CSARQPPGDRGDQPQHF. Written as DNA, the CDR3 is TGCAGTGCTAGACAACCACCTGGGGACAGGGGGGATCAGCCCCAGCATTTT. The chain recombines TRBV20-1 with TRBJ1-5; 11 bases match TRBD1. The CDR3 totals 17 residues. CDR1 and CDR2 (germline): DFQATT, SNEGSKA (reference sequence). With V trimmed by 2 bases and J by 5 bases, 11 bases remained unmatched.

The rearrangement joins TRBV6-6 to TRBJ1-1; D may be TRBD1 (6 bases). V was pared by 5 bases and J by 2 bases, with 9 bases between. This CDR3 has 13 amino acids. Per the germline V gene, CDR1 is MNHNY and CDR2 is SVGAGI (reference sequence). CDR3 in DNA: TGTGCCAGCAGTAGACAGGTAAACACTGAAGCTTTCTTT. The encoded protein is CASSRQVNTEAFF.

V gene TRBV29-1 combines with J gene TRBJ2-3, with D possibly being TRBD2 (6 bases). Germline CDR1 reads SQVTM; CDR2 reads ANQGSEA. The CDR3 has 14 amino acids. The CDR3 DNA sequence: TGCGTTGTGAGCAGCGGGCGCCCCACAGATACGCAGTATTTT. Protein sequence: CVVSSGRPTDTQYF.

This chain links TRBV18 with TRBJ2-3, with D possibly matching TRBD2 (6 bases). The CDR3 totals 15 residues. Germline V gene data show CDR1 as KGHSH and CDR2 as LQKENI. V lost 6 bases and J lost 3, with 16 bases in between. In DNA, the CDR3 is TGTGCCAGCTCGCCTGGGACTTTATCGACAGATACGCAGTATTTT. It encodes CASSPGTLSTDTQYF. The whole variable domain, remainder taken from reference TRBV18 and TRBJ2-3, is NAGVMQNPRHLVRRRGQEARLRCSPMKGHSHVYWYRQLPEEGLKFMVYLQKENIIDESGMPKERFSAEFPKEGPSILRIQQVVRGDSAAYFCASSPGTLSTDTQYFGPGTRLTVL.

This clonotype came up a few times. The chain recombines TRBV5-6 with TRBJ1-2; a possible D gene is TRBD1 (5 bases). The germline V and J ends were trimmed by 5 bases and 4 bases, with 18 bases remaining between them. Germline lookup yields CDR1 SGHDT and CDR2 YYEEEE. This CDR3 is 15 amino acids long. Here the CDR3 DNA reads TGTGCCAGCAGTAATCCTGGTCGGGGCCCCTATGGCTACACCTTC. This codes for CASSNPGRGPYGYTF.

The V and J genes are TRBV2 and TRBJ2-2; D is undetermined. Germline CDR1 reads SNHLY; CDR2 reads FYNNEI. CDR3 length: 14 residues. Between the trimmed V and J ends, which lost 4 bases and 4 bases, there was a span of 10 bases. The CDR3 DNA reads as TGTGCCAGCAGTGCGTCAAAGGGCACCGGGGAGCTGTTTTTT. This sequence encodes CASSASKGTGELFF. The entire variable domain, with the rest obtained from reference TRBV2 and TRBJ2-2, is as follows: EPEVTQTPSHQVTQMGQEVILRCVPISNHLYFYWYRQILGQKVEFLVSFYNNEISEKSEIFDDQFSVERPDGSNFTLKIRSTKLEDSAMYFCASSASKGTGELFFGEGSRLTVL.

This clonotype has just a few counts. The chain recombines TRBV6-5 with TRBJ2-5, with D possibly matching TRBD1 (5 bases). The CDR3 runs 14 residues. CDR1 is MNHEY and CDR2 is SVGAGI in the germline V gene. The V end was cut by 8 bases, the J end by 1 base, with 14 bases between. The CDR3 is CASLPSGFQETQYF. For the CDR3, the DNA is TGTGCCAGCCTTCCGTCAGGGTTCCAAGAGACCCAGTACTTC.

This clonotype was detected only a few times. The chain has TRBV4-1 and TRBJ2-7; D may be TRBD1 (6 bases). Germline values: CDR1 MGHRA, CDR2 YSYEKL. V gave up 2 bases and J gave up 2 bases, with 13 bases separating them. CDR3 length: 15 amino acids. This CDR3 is CASSQSTTGTYEQYF. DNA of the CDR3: TGCGCCAGCAGCCAATCAACGACAGGCACCTACGAGCAGTACTTC.

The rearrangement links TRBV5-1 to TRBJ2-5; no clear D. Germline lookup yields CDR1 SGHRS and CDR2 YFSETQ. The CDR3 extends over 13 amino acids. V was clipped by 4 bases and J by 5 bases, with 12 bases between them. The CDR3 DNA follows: TGCGCCAGCAGCATCGGACGGGCGGAGACCCAGTACTTC. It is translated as CASSIGRAETQYF.